This T cell receptor (beta chain) was sequenced during a study of cytomegalovirus exposure and HLA in healthy donors. Study observations and caveats: The study carried out a later analysis of TCR beta sequences. It associated 15,000 to 20,000 of them with specific HLA alleles at a false discovery rate of 0.05.

As to this clone: As yet, its antigen is unknown.

PCR was performed using 60 Vbeta and 13 Jbeta primers. Generated by immunoSEQ multiplex PCR, the TCRdb table keeps only in-frame clones and is missing some. The data show some 71,000 clones, approximately 80% seen once. This sequence was found in a man aged 18-30 years in good health and CMV-seronegative. Sequenced material: PBMCs.

The CDR3 loop reads CASSSTRGVNTGELFF. DNA of the CDR3: TGTGCCAGCAGCTCGACCAGGGGCGTGAACACCGGGGAGCTGTTTTTT. This chain connects TRBV5-4 to TRBJ2-2, with D perhaps matching TRBD1 (6 bases). The CDR3 loop spans 16 amino acids. The ends were cut back, 3 bases at V and 1 base at J, with 13 bases in the middle. Germline values: CDR1 SGHNT, CDR2 YYREEE (reference sequence). Full variable domain (rest looked up from reference TRBV5-4 and TRBJ2-2): ETGVTQSPTHLIKTRGQQVTLRCSSQSGHNTVSWYQQALGQGPQFIFQYYREEENGRGNFPPRFSGLQFPNYSSELNVNALELDDSALYLCASSSTRGVNTGELFFGEGSRLTVL.